These 24 T cell receptor beta chains were sequenced from one sample in a study of control samples from healthy donors and cancer patients. The method was immunoSEQ multiplex PCR; TCRdb's version includes in-frame clones alone and lacks a portion of them. Of roughly 370,000 clones listed, 80% to 95% are singletons. The sequencing input was PBMCs. All receptors derive from a man in his forties with head and neck cancer.

The chain has TRBV11-2 and TRBJ2-7; 7 nucleotides agree with TRBD1. Losses at the gene ends were 6 bases for V and 4 bases for J; bases not matched to a gene: 12. Germline assignment: CDR1 SGHAT and CDR2 FQNNGV. CDR3 length: 15 amino acids. CDR3 loop: CASSILDRVPYEQYF. Here the CDR3 DNA reads TGTGCCAGCAGTATTTTAGACAGGGTACCTTACGAGCAGTACTTC.

Comments on this clone: A read error may account for a junction end that differs from germline. This chain joins TRBV4-2 and TRBJ2-5; D is perhaps TRBD1 (6 bases). Germline V gene lookup returns CDR1 LGHNA and CDR2 YNFKEQ. This CDR3 region has 15 residues. CDR3 sequence (DNA): TGTGCCAGCAGCCAGCAAGACAGGTTGGAAGATACCCAGTACTTC. Translated, it gives CASSQQDRLEDTQYF.

The V gene is TRBV6-6, the J gene TRBJ2-7, with D possibly TRBD1 on 6 matching bases. Germline V lookup: CDR1 MNHNY, CDR2 SVGAGI (reference sequence). The V and J ends lost 0 bases and 5 bases respectively, with 11 bases between them. The CDR3 is 14 residues long. The CDR3 sequence: CASSYSTGNHEQYF. CDR3 sequence (DNA): TGTGCCAGCAGTTACTCGACAGGTAACCACGAGCAGTACTTC.

The chain has TRBV12-3 or TRBV12-4 and TRBJ1-1; no firm D call. Between the trimmed V and J ends, which lost 3 bases and 4 bases, there was a span of 6 bases. The CDR3 length is 12 residues. This CDR3 is CASSLSSTEAFF. The CDR3 coding sequence is TGTGCCAGCAGTTTGAGTAGCACTGAAGCTTTCTTT.

The V and J genes are TRBV5-1 and TRBJ1-2; 9 bases align to TRBD1. Germline V lookup: CDR1 SGHRS, CDR2 YFSETQ. Germline trimming cut 2 bases from V and 7 bases from J; bases unmatched to any gene: 6. The length of the CDR3 is 14 residues. This CDR3 reads CASSFLDRGAGYTF. The CDR3 bases are TGCGCCAGCAGCTTTTTGGACAGGGGCGCTGGCTACACCTTC.

The sample holds one count of this clone. The chain uses TRBV6-5 and TRBJ2-2; 11 positions match TRBD2. Germline V gene sequence: CDR1 MNHEY, CDR2 SVGAGI. The CDR3 loop spans 15 amino acids. Losses at the gene ends were 0 bases for V and 7 bases for J; bases not matched to a gene: 1. The CDR3 spells CASSYSLAGGGELFF. The DNA of the CDR3 is TGTGCCAGCAGTTACTCGCTAGCGGGGGGCGGGGAGCTGTTTTTT.

This clone was recorded only once. V and J are TRBV29-1 and TRBJ1-2; 8 bases agree with TRBD1. The CDR3 totals 12 residues. The ends lost 7 bases at V and 5 bases at J; junction bases unmatched: 6. The germline gives CDR1 SQVTM, CDR2 ANQGSEA. CDR3 region: CSAATGAYGYTF. The DNA of the CDR3 is TGCAGCGCTGCGACAGGGGCGTATGGCTACACCTTC.

This rearrangement joins TRBV5-1 to TRBJ2-7; 9 bases map to TRBD1. The junction had 4 bases not matched to a gene; V was cut back by 0 bases and J by 6 bases. This CDR3 has 14 amino acids. Germline CDR1 SGHRS, CDR2 YFSETQ. The CDR3 DNA reads as TGCGCCAGCAGCTTGGTACAGGGGGCGGTCGAGCAGTACTTC. Its protein is CASSLVQGAVEQYF.

This rearrangement joins TRBV5-1 to TRBJ1-2; TRBD1 matches 8 bases. The trim removed 0 bases at V and 8 bases at J, leaving 6 bases unmatched. This CDR3 has 14 amino acids. Germline lookup yields CDR1 SGHRS and CDR2 YFSETQ. CDR3: CASSLAGQGEGYTF. CDR3 nucleotides: TGCGCCAGCAGCTTGGCCGGACAGGGTGAAGGCTACACCTTC. Supplemented by reference TRBV5-1 and TRBJ1-2, the full variable domain reads KAGVTQTPRYLIKTRGQQVTLSCSPISGHRSVSWYQQTPGQGLQFLFEYFSETQRNKGNFPGRFSGRQFSNSRSEMNVSTLELGDSALYLCASSLAGQGEGYTFGSGTRLTVV.

This rearrangement joins TRBV7-3 to TRBJ2-3, with 11 bases matching TRBD2. The junction had 2 bases not matched to a gene; V was cut back by 2 bases and J by 1 base. The CDR3 has 16 amino acids. Germline V CDR1 and CDR2: SGHTA, FQGTGA. CDR3 residues: CASSLHSGGGTDTQYF. The CDR3 DNA reads TGTGCCAGCAGCTTACATAGCGGGGGGGGCACAGATACGCAGTATTTT.

This clone was seen only once. V gene TRBV28 combines with J gene TRBJ2-7; 8 bases agree with TRBD2. Germline V gene lookup returns CDR1 MDHEN and CDR2 SYDVKM. The V gene end was trimmed by 4 bases and the J gene end by 6 bases; junction bases not matched to a gene: 5. The CDR3 has 13 residues. CDR3 DNA: TGTGCCAGCAGTTCTCCTAGCGGGCCCGAGCAGTACTTC. Its protein product is CASSSPSGPEQYF.

V usage is TRBV20-1 and J usage is TRBJ2-1; no clear D. The CDR3 consists of 11 residues. V was cut by 8 bases and J by 6 bases, with 11 bases left in between. The germline V gene encodes CDR1 DFQATT and CDR2 SNEGSKA (reference sequence). The CDR3 region has the DNA TGCAGTCGCCGCCCTCCCAATGAGCAGTTCTTC. This translates into CSRRPPNEQFF.

The J gene is TRBJ1-5, the V gene TRBV3-1 (or the pseudogene TRBV3-2); a possible D gene is TRBD1 (5 bases). Trimming cost V 5 bases and J 1 base, with 9 bases left between them. CDR1 is LGHDT and CDR2 is YNNKEL in the germline V gene (reference sequence). The length of the CDR3 is 14 residues. This CDR3 reads CASSSWGSNQPQHF. The CDR3 DNA is TGTGCCAGCAGCTCGTGGGGGAGCAATCAGCCCCAGCATTTT.

The chain employs TRBV7-2 and TRBJ1-5, with 9 bases matching TRBD1. Unmatched junction bases numbered 6, after V lost 5 bases and J lost 7 bases. The CDR3 totals 14 residues. Germline V gene sequence: CDR1 SGHTA, CDR2 FQGNSA. The CDR3, as DNA: TGTGCCAGCAGCCCTGGACAGGGGTTACAGCCCCAGCATTTT. It translates to CASSPGQGLQPQHF.

The chain carries TRBV6-5 and TRBJ2-7; TRBD2 matches 9 bases. Germline values: CDR1 MNHEY, CDR2 SVGAGI. Unmatched junction bases numbered 7, after V lost 7 bases and J lost 0 bases. The CDR3 has 15 amino acids. In DNA form, the CDR3 reads TGTGCCAGCACCGTACTAGCGGGCCACTCCTACGAGCAGTACTTC. This encodes CASTVLAGHSYEQYF.

For the CDR3, the DNA is TGTGCCAGCTCGAACACAGATACGCAGTATTTT. Protein sequence: CASSNTDTQYF. The J gene is TRBJ2-3, the V gene TRBV18; no definite D call. Trimming cost V 6 bases and J 2 bases, with 3 bases left between them. This CDR3 region has 11 residues. CDR1 is KGHSH, CDR2 LQKENI, per germline. Variable domain in full (rest from reference TRBV18 and TRBJ2-3): NAGVMQNPRHLVRRRGQEARLRCSPMKGHSHVYWYRQLPEEGLKFMVYLQKENIIDESGMPKERFSAEFPKEGPSILRIQQVVRGDSAAYFCASSNTDTQYFGPGTRLTVL.

The chain combines TRBV28 with TRBJ2-1; 7 nucleotides line up with TRBD1. V shed 3 bases and J 8 bases; nucleotides not matched to a gene: 10. This CDR3 is built from 15 residues. The germline CDR1 and CDR2 sequences are MDHEN and SYDVKM. The CDR3 DNA reads as TGTGCCAGCAGTTTCCACCGGGACAGTGTCGATGAGCAGTTCTTC. Encoded protein: CASSFHRDSVDEQFF.

This clone was counted ten times or more. The chain carries TRBV6-4 and TRBJ1-6; 10 bases agree with TRBD1. This CDR3 region has 15 residues. The germline CDR1 and CDR2 sequences are MRHNA and SNTAGT. The V segment lost 0 bases and the J segment 7 bases; nucleotides outside the gene matches: 0. The CDR3, as DNA: TGTGCCAGCAGTGACTCGACAGGGGGCAATTCACCCCTCCACTTT. Protein sequence: CASSDSTGGNSPLHF.

For the CDR3, the DNA is TGTGCCAGCAGACCCAACCGGGGGGGTCCCTATGGCTACACCTTC. It translates to CASRPNRGGPYGYTF. The chain is built from TRBV6-5 and TRBJ1-2; a weak D match, TRBD1 (5 bases). This CDR3 is 15 amino acids long. V lost 6 bases and J lost 4, with 18 bases in between. In germline, CDR1 is MNHEY, CDR2 SVGAGI.

CDR3 DNA sequence: TGTGCCAGCAGCTTAGCAGGGGGCGACTATGGCTACACCTTC. Translation gives CASSLAGGDYGYTF. The gene calls are TRBV7-9 and TRBJ1-2; 7 bases line up with TRBD1. The CDR3 extends over 14 amino acids. Germline trimming cut 0 bases from V and 3 bases from J; bases unmatched to any gene: 1. The V gene's germline CDR1 is SEHNR and CDR2 FQNEAQ (reference sequence).

This chain uses TRBV11-2 with TRBJ2-7; D is uncertain. The ends were cut back, 1 base at V and 2 bases at J, with 9 bases in the middle. The CDR3 covers 14 residues. Looked up from germline, CDR1 is SGHAT and CDR2 is FQNNGV. DNA for the CDR3: TGTGCCAGCAGCTTAGTGGAAGGCACCTACGAGCAGTACTTC. Protein product: CASSLVEGTYEQYF.

The V call is TRBV27, the J call TRBJ2-7, with 8 nucleotides matching TRBD2. Per the germline V gene, CDR1 is MNHEY and CDR2 is SMNVEV (reference sequence). Trimming cost V 6 bases and J 1 base; bases outside gene matches: 8. The CDR3 spans 15 residues. CDR3 DNA sequence: TGTGCCAGCAGGGCCGCGGGAGGAGGATCCTACGAGCAGTACTTC. This translates into CASRAAGGGSYEQYF.

This chain connects TRBV9 to TRBJ2-1, with D possibly TRBD2 on 6 matching bases. Germline-derived CDR1 and CDR2 are SGDLS and YYNGEE. The CDR3 extends over 14 amino acids. V was clipped by 0 bases and J by 3 bases, with 7 bases between them. In DNA form, the CDR3 reads TGTGCCAGCAGCGTAGCGGGGGACTACAATGAGCAGTTCTTC. Its translation: CASSVAGDYNEQFF.

The chain is built from TRBV27 and TRBJ1-2; 8 bases match TRBD1. Germline CDR1 reads MNHEY; CDR2 reads SMNVEV (reference sequence). The CDR3 sequence is 15 residues long. J was trimmed by 2 bases and V by 2 bases; bases with no gene match: 4. The CDR3, as DNA: TGTGCCAGCAGTTTACGTAGACAGGGGAACTATGGCTACACCTTC. Its protein product is CASSLRRQGNYGYTF.